A single sample gave rise to the 21 T cell receptor beta chains below, sequenced in a study of CXCR3-negative and CXCR3-positive naive CD8 T cells. These receptors have no known antigen. General observations from the study: CXCR3-positive naive cells carried more hydrophobic TRB CDR3s than CXCR3-negative ones.

Preparation of TRB cDNA libraries relied on 5' RACE carrying UMI labels. Using the 5' RACE reads, TCRdb records one entry per CDR3 protein without DNA. This listing includes about 120,000 distinct CDR3 sequences. The sample consisted of naive CXCR3+ CD8+ T cells from blood. Regarding subset: CD45RO-CCR7+CD27+CD95- naive CD8+ T cells expressing CXCR3 (TNR3+). The receptors originated from a human donor in good health. Some clones in this sample may be carry-over from other donors' samples.

The chain couples TRBV7-6 to TRBJ2-7. The germline V gene has CDR1 SGHVS and CDR2 FNYEAQ. The CDR3 runs to 14 residues. CDR3 region: CASSFRHGSYEQYF.

V and J are TRBV5-4 and TRBJ2-7; TCRdb names TRBD1, which stays unverified in the absence of DNA. The CDR3 is made up of 12 amino acids. CDR1 SGHNT and CDR2 YYREEE come from the germline V gene (reference sequence). CDR3 in amino acids: CASSGGGIEQYF.

The V gene is TRBV7-9, the J gene TRBJ1-1; TCRdb picks TRBD1, but there is no DNA to check that call. Per the germline V gene, CDR1 is SEHNR and CDR2 is FQNEAQ (reference sequence). This CDR3 has 14 amino acids. The CDR3 spells CASSPHSGDTEAFF.

The rearrangement uses TRBV7-8 and TRBJ2-2; TCRdb gives TRBD1 as the D gene, but with no DNA this cannot be confirmed. In germline, CDR1 is SGHVS, CDR2 FQNEAQ. The CDR3 has 15 residues. This CDR3 reads CASSPGTGLTGELFF.

The V call is TRBV9, the J call TRBJ2-7. Per germline, CDR1 SGDLS and CDR2 YYNGEE. There are 13 residues in the CDR3. The chain's CDR3 is CASSVGPEYEQYF.

The chain is built from TRBV2 and TRBJ2-1; absent DNA, TCRdb's TRBD1 call cannot be checked. The CDR3 totals 12 residues. Germline V gives CDR1 SNHLY, CDR2 FYNNEI. The CDR3 sequence is CARRTGGNEQFF.

CDR3 protein: CASSLAGVGPGELFF. V and J are TRBV7-9 and TRBJ2-2. The CDR3 runs to 15 residues. The germline gives CDR1 SEHNR, CDR2 FQNEAQ (reference sequence).

The V gene is TRBV12-3 or TRBV12-4, the J gene TRBJ2-1; TCRdb proposes TRBD2, but this gene call is untestable without DNA. CDR3 length: 18 amino acids. The CDR3 region is CASSPSGTSGPRYNEQFF.

The chain carries TRBV9 and TRBJ2-7; the D call of TRBD1 rests on TCRdb alone, since no DNA is present to check it. This CDR3 has 14 residues. Germline lookup yields CDR1 SGDLS and CDR2 YYNGEE. CDR3 residues: CASTPGQGAYEQYF.

V usage is TRBV15 and J usage is TRBJ2-4; the D call of TRBD1 rests on TCRdb alone, since no DNA is present to check it. Germline V gene data show CDR1 as LNHNV and CDR2 as YYDKDF (reference sequence). The CDR3 runs to 17 residues. The CDR3 loop reads CATSRDRGRGAKNIQYF.

J is TRBJ2-3 and V is TRBV29-1; TCRdb lists TRBD1, though no DNA is available to test this call. The CDR3 length is 14 residues. CDR1 is SQVTM and CDR2 is ANQGSEA in the germline V gene. The CDR3 loop reads CSVEGAGAQDTQYF.

The chain combines TRBV28 with TRBJ2-5. The CDR3 consists of 15 residues. CDR1 and CDR2 (germline): MDHEN, SYDVKM. The CDR3 protein is CASSLGSQDQETQYF.

The chain has TRBV7-2 and TRBJ2-7; TCRdb gives TRBD2 as the D gene, but with no DNA this cannot be confirmed. Per the germline V gene, CDR1 is SGHTA and CDR2 is FQGNSA. This CDR3 comprises 16 residues. CDR3 sequence: CASSLVPSGGNYEQYF. The complete variable domain, with remaining parts taken from reference TRBV7-2 and TRBJ2-7, reads GAGVSQSPSNKVTEKGKDVELRCDPISGHTALYWYRQSLGQGLEFLIYFQGNSAPDKSGLPSDRFSAERTGGSVSTLTIQRTQQEDSAVYLCASSLVPSGGNYEQYFGPGTRLTVT.

This sequence joins TRBV4-3 and TRBJ2-5; TCRdb proposes TRBD1, but this gene call is untestable without DNA. Germline lookup yields CDR1 LGHNA and CDR2 YSLEER. The CDR3 is 15 residues long. The CDR3 sequence: CASSHGWQGQDTQYF.

The V gene is TRBV3-1, the J gene TRBJ2-7; TCRdb's assignment of TRBD2 cannot be checked, as there is no DNA. The V gene's germline CDR1 is LGHDT and CDR2 YNNKEL (reference sequence). The CDR3 totals 17 residues. CDR3 protein: CASSAPGLAGEGYEQYF.

The chain uses TRBV28 and TRBJ2-1; TCRdb's D call of TRBD1 is untestable without DNA. CDR1 and CDR2 (germline): MDHEN, SYDVKM. The CDR3 is 13 residues long. The CDR3 protein is CASGDVNYNERFF.

The V and J genes are TRBV27 and TRBJ2-1; TCRdb indicates TRBD1, and absent DNA this call remains unverified. The CDR3 extends over 14 amino acids. CDR1 and CDR2 from the germline V gene are MNHEY and SMNVEV (reference sequence). The CDR3 loop reads CASSFGGSSGEQFF.

The J gene is TRBJ2-1, the V gene TRBV27; lacking DNA, the TRBD1 call made by TCRdb goes unchecked. The CDR3 contains 17 residues. Germline CDR1 and CDR2: MNHEY and SMNVEV (reference sequence). CDR3 loop: CASSYPGVNPSYNEQFF.

This chain links TRBV12-3 or TRBV12-4 with TRBJ1-1; TCRdb picks TRBD1, but there is no DNA to check that call. This CDR3 region has 15 residues. CDR3 in amino acids: CASSLSGTGSTEAFF.

The V gene is TRBV29-1, the J gene TRBJ2-7. CDR1 is SQVTM, CDR2 ANQGSEA, per germline. The CDR3 has 12 residues. CDR3 sequence: CSVEAGGNEQYF.

V and J are TRBV6-2 or TRBV6-3 and TRBJ2-2; TCRdb designates TRBD2, a call that cannot be tested without DNA. The germline CDR1 and CDR2 sequences are MNHEY and SVGEGT. The CDR3 length is 16 residues. CDR3 protein: CASRPTSGSNTGELFF.